One TCR beta chain is described in this entry. The sample originates from a study of control samples from healthy donors and cancer patients. Only in-frame clones appear in the TCRdb table, and some are missing; sequencing was by immunoSEQ multiplex PCR. The data contain about 150,000 clones, under 95% of them seen just once; the ten biggest clones take up more than 1.1%. Trimming cost V 4 bases and J 4 bases, with 26 bases left between them. The CDR3 contains 18 residues. Germline-derived CDR1 and CDR2 are SGHAT and FQNNGV. Material: blood. The sequence derives from a woman under 30 in good health. This chain links TRBV11-2 with TRBJ2-7; D not resolved. Written as DNA, the CDR3 is TGTGCCAGCAGCTCTATAGGCCGCACGGTGAAGTTGATATACGAGCAGTACTTC. This sequence encodes CASSSIGRTVKLIYEQYF.